Each of the 7 T cell receptor beta chains below was sequenced from the same sample in a study of blood T cell repertoires in COVID-19. Repertoires were generated with immunoSEQ multiplex PCR, while TCRdb's copy carries only in-frame clones and drops some. This table holds 200,000 or so clones, about 85% found once. The sequencing input was peripheral blood. The origin of the receptors is a man aged 55 to 70 with COVID-19, enrolled during active disease.

V usage is TRBV10-1 and J usage is TRBJ2-1; 7 nucleotides match TRBD2. V lost 0 bases to trimming and J lost 5 bases; unmatched junction nucleotides: 4. Germline CDR1 reads WNHNN; CDR2 reads SYGVQD (reference sequence). This CDR3 is built from 15 residues. CDR3 amino acids: CASSESIAGNNEQFF. DNA of the CDR3: TGCGCCAGCAGTGAGTCGATAGCGGGTAACAATGAGCAGTTCTTC.

This clone was observed once. The chain couples TRBV5-8 to TRBJ2-2; D perhaps matches TRBD1 (6 bases). Trimming took 1 base from V and 4 from J, leaving 11 bases between them. This CDR3 region has 15 residues. The germline CDR1 and CDR2 sequences are SGHTS and YDEGEE. The CDR3 spells CASSLPTGVTGELFF. CDR3 bases: TGTGCCAGCAGCTTGCCGACAGGCGTCACCGGGGAGCTGTTTTTT.

This clone was counted once. The genes are TRBV4-1 and TRBJ2-7; 13 bases line up with TRBD2. Germline-derived CDR1 and CDR2 are MGHRA and YSYEKL. The CDR3 consists of 15 residues. With 5 bases clipped from V and 4 bases from J, the junction kept 5 bases outside the gene matches. The CDR3 nucleotides read TGCGCCAGCAGCACGGGACTAGCGGGAACATACGAGCAGTACTTC. It specifies CASSTGLAGTYEQYF.

As for this clone: Within the sample, other DNA sequences also encode this same CDR3. The J gene is TRBJ1-1, the V gene TRBV18; D is unresolved. The CDR3 loop spans 13 amino acids. V shed 5 bases and J shed 0 bases, with 7 bases lying between them. From germline, CDR1 is KGHSH and CDR2 LQKENI. The CDR3 nucleotides read TGTGCCAGCTCAGCCCAGGTGAACACTGAAGCTTTCTTT. Amino acids: CASSAQVNTEAFF.

The chain has TRBV24-1 and TRBJ2-3; 8 bases agree with TRBD1. CDR3 length equals 16 residues. Germline trimming cut 3 bases from V and 4 bases from J; bases unmatched to any gene: 8. Germline-derived CDR1 and CDR2 are KGHDR and SFDVKD. CDR3 residues: CATSDPADRASDTQYF. CDR3 DNA: TGTGCCACCAGTGATCCCGCGGACAGGGCTTCAGATACGCAGTATTTT.

The gene calls are TRBV10-1 and TRBJ2-1; D is possibly TRBD1 (6 bases). There are 13 residues in the CDR3. Germline lookup yields CDR1 WNHNN and CDR2 SYGVQD (reference sequence). V lost 5 bases to trimming and J lost 7 bases, with 12 bases between them. The CDR3 loop is CASSLDSWNEQFF. The CDR3, as DNA: TGCGCCAGCAGTCTGGACAGTTGGAATGAGCAGTTCTTC.

The V gene is TRBV5-1, the J gene TRBJ2-3; D might be TRBD1 (6 bases). The CDR3 is 14 amino acids. V was shortened by 4 bases and J by 0 bases, with 9 bases between the two germline ends. Germline V gene data show CDR1 as SGHRS and CDR2 as YFSETQ. CDR3 sequence (DNA): TGCGCCAGCAGCCCTGGACAGAGCACAGATACGCAGTATTTT. Encoded protein: CASSPGQSTDTQYF.